This T cell receptor (beta chain) originates from a study of T cell responses to AZD1222 COVID-19 vaccine. Using immunoSEQ multiplex PCR, the repertoire was profiled, and TCRdb retains in-frame clones only, with some absent. The repertoire holds 70,000 to 100,000 clones, with approximately 85% as singletons. Regarding the study as a whole: Researchers took repertoire samples only after the peak T cell response had come. The reported proportion of spike-specific TCRs targeting unmutated variant regions was nearly half. With two AZD1222 doses given, Spike-specific TCR breadth and depth both rose.

A remark on this clone: Its antigen remains unknown.

Germline V lookup: CDR1 MNHNS, CDR2 SASEGT. The CDR3 is 14 residues long. V was trimmed by 1 base and J by 6 bases, leaving 13 bases between them. This chain connects TRBV6-1 to TRBJ2-7; tentatively, D is TRBD2 (7 bases). The sequences come from peripheral blood, collected 28 days after the second AZD1222 dose. This receptor was taken from an adult who received the AZD1222 COVID-19 vaccine. The CDR3 DNA reads as TGTGCCAGCAGTGAAGTCGGGGGGCACTCCGAGCAGTACTTC. Translated: CASSEVGGHSEQYF.